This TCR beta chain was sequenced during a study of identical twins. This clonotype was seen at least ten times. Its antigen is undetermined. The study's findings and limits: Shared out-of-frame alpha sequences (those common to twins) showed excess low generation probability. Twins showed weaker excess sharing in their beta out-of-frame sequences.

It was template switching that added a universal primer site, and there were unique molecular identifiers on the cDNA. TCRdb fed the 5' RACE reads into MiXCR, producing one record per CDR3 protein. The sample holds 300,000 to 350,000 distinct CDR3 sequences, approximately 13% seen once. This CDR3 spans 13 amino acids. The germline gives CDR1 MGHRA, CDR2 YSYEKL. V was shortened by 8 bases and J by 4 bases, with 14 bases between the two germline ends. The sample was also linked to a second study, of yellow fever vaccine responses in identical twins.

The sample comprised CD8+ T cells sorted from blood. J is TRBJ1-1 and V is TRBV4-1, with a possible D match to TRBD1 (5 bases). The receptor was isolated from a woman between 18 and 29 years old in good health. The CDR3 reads CASRRRGPTEAFF. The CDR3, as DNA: TGCGCCAGCCGACGTCGGGGCCCCACTGAAGCTTTCTTT.